This paragraph covers one T cell receptor beta chain sequence. Germline lookup yields CDR1 SGHAT and CDR2 FQNNGV. V gave up 1 base and J gave up 0 bases, with 23 bases separating them. The CDR3 length is 20 residues. The data were obtained in a study of tumor-infiltrating lymphocytes in primary liver carcinoma. Each 20-30 mg portion of unsorted bulk tissue served as the source for co-extraction of RNA and DNA. Separate regions, five per tumor, were sampled. All tumor specimens exceeded 75% viable tumor cells. The template, roughly 0.45 ug total RNA, yielded TCR beta cDNA made with a constant-region primer. For TCR beta, libraries were produced by three nested multiplex PCR rounds using slightly modified ARM-PCR. Researchers ran the first two PCR rounds for approximately 10 cycles each with TRBV1-TRBV30 forward primers and a C-beta reverse primer. Each CDR3 protein is one row after TCRdb ran MiXCR on the multiplex PCR reads. This sample has about 64,000 distinct CDR3 sequences; 71% occur once, and the top ten carry roughly 40%.

What was sequenced was liver tumor tissue from sampling region 4. Indicated subset: tumor region T4, right-lateral pole. The chain has TRBV11-2 and TRBJ2-3; either TRBD1 or TRBD2 may supply D (5 bases each). This TCR was sampled from a man aged 35 to 55 with primary liver carcinoma and hepatitis B virus infection. CDR3 nucleotides: TGTGCCAGCAGCTTAGGACCGGGACGGGCAAACGCTATTAGCACAGATACGCAGTATTTT. Residues: CASSLGPGRANAISTDTQYF.